The 31 T cell receptor beta chains given below trace back to one sample, sequenced in a study of shared clonotypes between healthy human individuals. Sequencing was performed with immunoSEQ multiplex PCR; in TCRdb, only in-frame clones are kept and a portion is missing. The table lists under 600,000 clones, nearly 80% of them singletons. Input material: PBMCs. All receptors derive from a woman in her thirties or forties in good health. Some clones in this sample may be carry-over from other donors' samples.

The chain recombines TRBV27 with TRBJ2-7; D remains unclear. The CDR3 contains 13 residues. Trimming took 8 bases from V and 4 from J, leaving 15 bases between them. Germline V gives CDR1 MNHEY, CDR2 SMNVEV (reference sequence). CDR3 loop: CASGTQAPYEQYF. The CDR3 nucleotides are TGTGCCAGCGGTACGCAGGCCCCGTACGAGCAGTACTTC.

This CDR3 is CASSQILQGELFF. The CDR3 bases are TGTGCCAGCAGCCAGATACTTCAAGGGGAGCTGTTTTTT. The chain employs TRBV14 and TRBJ2-2; D gene ambiguous. CDR1 is SGHDN and CDR2 is FVKESK in the germline V gene. Trimming stripped 3 bases from V and 8 bases from J, with 10 bases between. The CDR3 is made up of 13 amino acids.

CDR3: CASALKGGRTNTGELFF. The DNA for the CDR3 is TGTGCCAGCGCCTTAAAAGGAGGCAGGACGAACACCGGGGAGCTGTTTTTT. The J gene is TRBJ2-2, the V gene TRBV7-9, with a tentative D call TRBD2 (5 bases). CDR1 is SEHNR and CDR2 is FQNEAQ in the germline V gene (reference sequence). The CDR3 runs to 17 residues. Trimming pared 8 bases from V and 0 bases from J, leaving 19 bases between. Using reference TRBV7-9 and TRBJ2-2 for the parts outside the CDR3, the full variable domain is DTGVSQNPRHKITKRGQNVTFRCDPISEHNRLYWYRQTLGQGPEFLTYFQNEAQLEKSRLLSDRFSAERPKGSFSTLEIQRTEQGDSAMYLCASALKGGRTNTGELFFGEGSRLTVL.

The CDR3 here is CASSHPGTGLYEQYF. CDR3 in DNA: TGCGCCAGCAGCCACCCCGGGACAGGGCTCTACGAGCAGTACTTC. This chain connects TRBV4-1 to TRBJ2-5; 9 bases line up with TRBD1. The J call may not be correct, given that the DNA end is closer to TRBJ2-7. The CDR3 totals 15 residues. In germline, CDR1 is MGHRA, CDR2 YSYEKL.

This clone has at least ten counts. This chain links TRBV10-1 with TRBJ2-1, with 7 bases matching TRBD1. The V segment lost 3 bases and the J segment 7 bases; nucleotides outside the gene matches: 9. Germline V gives CDR1 WNHNN, CDR2 SYGVQD (reference sequence). This CDR3 has 15 amino acids. The CDR3 loop reads CASSEGRGIKNEQFF. CDR3 in DNA: TGCGCCAGCAGTGAAGGCAGGGGGATTAAAAATGAGCAGTTCTTC.

This chain connects TRBV6-1 to TRBJ2-2; 8 bases match TRBD1. The CDR3 length is 13 residues. J was trimmed by 7 bases and V by 8 bases; bases with no gene match: 6. The germline V gene has CDR1 MNHNS and CDR2 SASEGT. The CDR3 protein is CASGQGDHGELFF. CDR3 coding DNA: TGTGCCAGCGGACAGGGAGATCACGGGGAGCTGTTTTTT.

The chain uses TRBV28 and TRBJ1-1, with a weak D call TRBD1 (5 bases). The germline V gene encodes CDR1 MDHEN and CDR2 SYDVKM. Trimming took off 5 bases at V and 4 bases at J, with 8 bases between the two ends. The CDR3 is 12 amino acids. In DNA form, the CDR3 reads TGTGCCAGCAGTAGGGACCGCACTGAAGCTTTCTTT. Protein: CASSRDRTEAFF.

The chain couples TRBV7-2 to TRBJ2-7, with TRBD1 identical over 9 bases. The CDR3 has 14 residues. CDR1 SGHTA and CDR2 FQGNSA come from the germline V gene. V gave up 3 bases and J gave up 7 bases; unmatched junction bases: 7. The CDR3 DNA is TGTGCCAGCAGCTTGGACAGGGGATCGGGAGAGCAGTACTTC. It yields the protein CASSLDRGSGEQYF.

The chain has TRBV5-4 and TRBJ2-1; 10 bases map to TRBD1. This CDR3 is built from 16 residues. Per germline, CDR1 SGHNT and CDR2 YYREEE (reference sequence). The J segment lost 3 bases and the V segment lost 2 bases, leaving 5 bases of the junction unmatched. For the CDR3, the DNA is TGTGCCAGCAGCTTAAGACAGGGGGCCTTCTACAATGAGCAGTTCTTC. It translates to CASSLRQGAFYNEQFF.

V is TRBV30 and J is TRBJ1-5; no reliable D call. The CDR3 spans 13 residues. V lost 0 bases and J 4 bases, leaving 7 bases between the germline ends. Germline lookup yields CDR1 GTSNPN and CDR2 SVGIG (reference sequence). For the CDR3, the DNA is TGTGCCTGGAGTGTGACGGATAATCAGCCCCAGCATTTT. Encoded protein: CAWSVTDNQPQHF.

This chain uses TRBV15 with TRBJ1-1; D not resolved. The V end lost 0 bases, the J end lost 6 bases, and 17 bases lay between the germline ends. In germline, CDR1 is LNHNV, CDR2 YYDKDF (reference sequence). The CDR3 totals 16 residues. This chain's CDR3 is CATSRDADLTLAEAFF. CDR3 coding DNA: TGTGCCACCAGCAGAGATGCTGACCTAACCCTGGCTGAAGCTTTCTTT.

In its sample, this clone was seen a few times. The CDR3 is CASHRGSAGETQYF. Here the CDR3 DNA reads TGTGCCAGCCACCGAGGGAGTGCGGGAGAGACCCAGTACTTC. The genes are TRBV5-8 and TRBJ2-5; D perhaps matches TRBD2 (5 bases). Germline loops: CDR1 SGHTS, CDR2 YDEGEE. This CDR3 region has 14 residues. V lost 7 bases, J lost 4 bases, and 17 bases lay in between.

The chain recombines TRBV19 with TRBJ2-6, with D perhaps matching TRBD1 or TRBD2 (5 bases each). V was trimmed by 8 bases and J by 2 bases, leaving 19 bases between them. This CDR3 is 17 amino acids long. Germline lookup yields CDR1 LNHDA and CDR2 SQIVND (reference sequence). CDR3 coding DNA: TGTGCCAGTGGGGCGGCAGGGAGATTAGCTGGGGCCAACGTCCTGACTTTC. Translated: CASGAAGRLAGANVLTF.

V gene TRBV19 combines with J gene TRBJ1-5; the D is unclear. Trimming removed 1 base from V and 2 bases from J, with 9 bases in between. CDR3 length equals 15 residues. Germline V gene lookup returns CDR1 LNHDA and CDR2 SQIVND (reference sequence). As DNA, the CDR3 is TGTGCCAGTAGTATAGGACCGGCGGGCAATCAGCCCCAGCATTTT. Translating it yields CASSIGPAGNQPQHF. The full variable domain, rest sourced from reference TRBV19 and TRBJ1-5, is DGGITQSPKYLFRKEGQNVTLSCEQNLNHDAMYWYRQDPGQGLRLIYYSQIVNDFQKGDIAEGYSVSREKKESFPLTVTSAQKNPTAFYLCASSIGPAGNQPQHFGDGTRLSIL.

The chain is built from TRBV29-1 and TRBJ2-7, with D tentatively TRBD2 (6 bases). The germline V gene has CDR1 SQVTM and CDR2 ANQGSEA. Trimming removed 5 bases at V and 3 bases at J, with 23 bases between. The CDR3 loop spans 16 amino acids. The CDR3 loop is CSVSGFLEGRGYEQYF. The CDR3 bases are TGCAGCGTTTCAGGGTTCCTGGAGGGAAGAGGCTACGAGCAGTACTTC.

The chain is built from TRBV5-4 and TRBJ2-7; D remains unclear. CDR1 is SGHNT, CDR2 YYREEE, per germline (reference sequence). Trimming removed 1 base from V and 0 bases from J, with 8 bases in between. This CDR3 has 14 amino acids. The CDR3 DNA follows: TGTGCCAGCAGCTTGTTCTGGAACTCCTACGAGCAGTACTTC. Protein: CASSLFWNSYEQYF.

The rearrangement uses TRBV2 and TRBJ1-5; D gene uncertain. This CDR3 has 14 amino acids. Trimming pared 4 bases from V and 3 bases from J, leaving 10 bases between. Looked up from germline, CDR1 is SNHLY and CDR2 is FYNNEI. CDR3: CASSGSRYNQPQHF. CDR3 nucleotides: TGTGCCAGCAGTGGATCCAGGTACAATCAGCCCCAGCATTTT.

CDR3 coding DNA: TGTGCCATCACCCGGGACATCAATCAGCCCCAGCATTTT. Amino acids: CAITRDINQPQHF. The rearrangement uses TRBV10-3 and TRBJ1-5, with a weak D call TRBD1 (6 bases). CDR1 is ENHRY and CDR2 is SYGVKD in the germline V gene. V was cut by 7 bases and J by 3 bases, with 10 bases left in between. The CDR3 is 13 residues long.

J is TRBJ2-2 and V is TRBV10-1; D perhaps matches TRBD2 (5 bases). Germline V gives CDR1 WNHNN, CDR2 SYGVQD (reference sequence). The CDR3 spans 16 residues. Deletions cut 3 bases from V and 0 bases from J, with 11 bases between. The CDR3 loop is CASSDIGMSNTGELFF. The CDR3 DNA follows: TGCGCCAGCAGTGATATCGGGATGTCGAACACCGGGGAGCTGTTTTTT.

The genes are TRBV5-4 and TRBJ2-7, with TRBD2 matching 7 bases. The CDR3 has 14 residues. Trimming took 0 bases from V and 3 from J; bases not matched to a gene: 3. Per the germline V gene, CDR1 is SGHNT and CDR2 is YYREEE (reference sequence). The CDR3 DNA reads TGTGCCAGCAGCTTGGACCAGCGGGACTACGAGCAGTACTTC. It yields the protein CASSLDQRDYEQYF.

This clone has just a few counts. CDR3 in DNA: TGTGCCAGCAGCTTTCCCTACACGGGGGATAATCAGCCCCAGCATTTT. Protein sequence: CASSFPYTGDNQPQHF. V usage is TRBV28 and J usage is TRBJ1-5, with TRBD1 as a possible D gene (5 bases). CDR1 MDHEN and CDR2 SYDVKM come from the germline V gene. This CDR3 has 16 residues. Trimming took 6 bases from V and 4 from J, leaving 19 bases between them. Looking up the rest from reference TRBV28 and TRBJ1-5 gives the full variable domain: DVKVTQSSRYLVKRTGEKVFLECVQDMDHENMFWYRQDPGLGLRLIYFSYDVKMKEKGDIPEGYSVSREKKERFSLILESASTNQTSMYLCASSFPYTGDNQPQHFGDGTRLSIL.

This clone was picked up a small number of times. This sequence joins TRBV6-5 and TRBJ2-7, with 7 bases fitting TRBD1. CDR3 length equals 13 residues. The junction had 1 base not matched to a gene; V was cut back by 2 bases and J by 3 bases. The germline gives CDR1 MNHEY, CDR2 SVGAGI. This chain's CDR3 is CASSYDRVYEQYF. The CDR3 coding sequence is TGTGCCAGCAGTTACGACAGGGTCTACGAGCAGTACTTC.

Note on this clone: A much larger clone lies one base from this, so it may be a read error. At the DNA level, this CDR3 is encoded by other sequences in the same sample as well. The chain carries TRBV5-4 and TRBJ2-2, with no clear D. V was pared by 2 bases and J by 2 bases, with 1 base between. The CDR3 has 12 residues. Per the germline V gene, CDR1 is SGHNT and CDR2 is YYREEE (reference sequence). The CDR3 sequence is CASSLNTGELFF. CDR3 DNA sequence: TGTGCCAGCAGCTTAAACACCGGGGAGCTGTTTTTT.

The chain couples TRBV6-1 to TRBJ2-1; 8 bases are a match to TRBD2. The CDR3 consists of 14 residues. CDR1 MNHNS and CDR2 SASEGT come from the germline V gene. With V trimmed by 2 bases and J by 7 bases, 4 bases remained unmatched. CDR3 nucleotides: TGTGCCAGCAGTGAACAGCGGGAGATAAATGAGCAGTTCTTC. Amino acids: CASSEQREINEQFF.

Details on this clone: In the same sample, other DNA sequences code for this CDR3. CDR3 in amino acids: CASSPLRNTEAFF. CDR3 nucleotides: TGTGCCAGCTCACCACTGCGAAACACTGAAGCTTTCTTT. The rearrangement joins TRBV18 to TRBJ1-1; D call uncertain. V lost 1 base to trimming and J lost 2 bases, with 5 bases between them. The length of the CDR3 is 13 residues. Germline lookup yields CDR1 KGHSH and CDR2 LQKENI.

This clone was seen only once. The J gene is TRBJ2-1, the V gene TRBV4-3; D may be TRBD2 (5 bases). The CDR3 contains 12 residues. Germline values: CDR1 LGHNA, CDR2 YSLEER. V was pared by 4 bases and J by 10 bases, with 11 bases between. CDR3 in DNA: TGCGCCAGCAGCCTCCAACTAGGAGAGCAGTTCTTC. Protein sequence: CASSLQLGEQFF.

The chain combines TRBV28 with TRBJ2-1, with D possibly matching TRBD1 (5 bases). The germline V gene has CDR1 MDHEN and CDR2 SYDVKM. Trimming took 6 bases from V and 4 from J, leaving 13 bases between them. The CDR3 spans 14 residues. CDR3 residues: CASRPIGAYNEQFF. The CDR3 region has the DNA TGTGCCAGCAGGCCCATAGGGGCGTACAATGAGCAGTTCTTC.

V is TRBV30 and J is TRBJ1-4, with TRBD1 matching over 8 bases. V was pared by 1 base and J by 5 bases, with 0 bases of the junction left unmatched. The CDR3 sequence is 13 residues long. Germline lookup yields CDR1 GTSNPN and CDR2 SVGIG (reference sequence). The chain's CDR3 is CAWSGTGNEKLFF. For the CDR3, the DNA is TGTGCCTGGAGTGGGACAGGGAATGAAAAACTGTTTTTT. Based on the CDR3 plus reference TRBV30 and TRBJ1-4, the full variable domain is SQTIHQWPATLVQPVGSPLSLECTVEGTSNPNLYWYRQAAGRGLQLLFYSVGIGQISSEVPQNLSASRPQDRQFILSSKKLLLSDSGFYLCAWSGTGNEKLFFGSGTQLSVL.

The chain is built from TRBV27 and TRBJ2-7; 11 nucleotides match TRBD2. V was clipped by 7 bases and J by 2 bases; unmatched bases: 16. Germline V CDR1 and CDR2: MNHEY, SMNVEV (reference sequence). There are 18 residues in the CDR3. As DNA, the CDR3 is TGTGCCAGCACCTCGACTAGCGGGACTCTTCCACGACCCTACGAGCAGTACTTC. This translates into CASTSTSGTLPRPYEQYF.

This clone appeared a single time. CDR3 in DNA: TGCGCCAGCAGCCAAATCGTCGTCGTAGCGGGGGGATTCAATGAGCAGTTCTTC. The encoded protein is CASSQIVVVAGGFNEQFF. The rearrangement uses TRBV4-1 and TRBJ2-1, with 10 bases lining up with TRBD2. The germline V gene has CDR1 MGHRA and CDR2 YSYEKL. The CDR3 loop spans 18 amino acids. V shed 2 bases, J shed 6 bases, and the junction held 13 bases outside the gene matches.

In regard to this clone: The sample contains more than one DNA sequence encoding this CDR3. The chain employs TRBV19 and TRBJ2-2; 11 bases fit TRBD1. Germline values: CDR1 LNHDA, CDR2 SQIVND (reference sequence). The CDR3 is made up of 15 amino acids. V was clipped by 6 bases and J by 5 bases; unmatched bases: 5. The CDR3 loop is CASRDRGRGTGELFF. In DNA form, the CDR3 reads TGTGCCAGTAGGGACAGGGGGCGCGGGACCGGGGAGCTGTTTTTT.